This T cell receptor (beta chain) is drawn from a study of TIL therapy for anti-PD-1-resistant metastatic lung cancer. Study background: Tumors carried a median around 1.4 non-synonymous mutations per megabase.

The time point: pre-treatment sample, taken before nivolumab and TIL therapy. Most excised metastases sampled were pleural nodules or supraclavicular lymph nodes. Enrollment ran from 2017 to early 2020. On this clone: Its antigen is not known.

Study-wide results and limits: Compared with baseline intratumoral T cells, expanded TIL cultures were more clonal and less diverse (around 5.7% vs 31%).

Sequencing used immunoSEQ v3. Libraries were sequenced to about 2 million read pairs (survey) or about 4.5-6 million (deep). TCRdb's table, derived via immunoSEQ multiplex PCR, lists solely in-frame clones and lacks some. The sample yields 9,500 to 15,000 clones, 50% to 75% seen once. Sequencing was performed on tumor tissue, taken at baseline. This clonotype was sampled from a person between 25 and 79 years old with non-small cell lung cancer.

CDR3 in DNA: TGTGCCAGTAGTATAAATCTCGAGTGCAGTACAGAAGCCTTGAACACTGAAGCTTTCTTT. It specifies CASSINLECSTEALNTEAFF. The chain joins TRBV19 to TRBJ1-1; D not resolved. Germline values: CDR1 LNHDA, CDR2 SQIVND (reference sequence). Deletions cut 2 bases from V and 0 bases from J, with 25 bases between. The CDR3 is 20 amino acids.